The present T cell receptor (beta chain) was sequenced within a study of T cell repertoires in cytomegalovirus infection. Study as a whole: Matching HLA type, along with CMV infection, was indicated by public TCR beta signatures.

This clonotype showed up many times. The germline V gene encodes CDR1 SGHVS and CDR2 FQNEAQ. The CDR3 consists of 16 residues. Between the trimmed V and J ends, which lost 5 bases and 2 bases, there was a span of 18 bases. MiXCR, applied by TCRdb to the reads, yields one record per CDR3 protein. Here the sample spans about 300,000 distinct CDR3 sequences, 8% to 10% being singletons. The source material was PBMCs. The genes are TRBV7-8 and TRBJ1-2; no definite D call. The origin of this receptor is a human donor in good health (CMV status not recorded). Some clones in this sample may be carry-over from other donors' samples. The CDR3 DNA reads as TGTGCCAGCAGCCTTATGGGCCAGACTGGGAACTATGGCTACACCTTC. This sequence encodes CASSLMGQTGNYGYTF. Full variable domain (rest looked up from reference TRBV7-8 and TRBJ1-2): GAGVSQSPRYKVAKRGQDVALRCDPISGHVSLFWYQQALGQGPEFLTYFQNEAQLDKSGLPSDRFFAERPEGSVSTLKIQRTQQEDSAVYLCASSLMGQTGNYGYTFGSGTRLTVV.